The next 29 T cell receptor beta chains were all read from a single sample in a study of T cell clones after liver transplantation. The table came from immunoSEQ multiplex PCR; TCRdb's copy has only in-frame clones and leaves some out. The table lists about 6,000 clones, about 32% of them singletons. Alloreactive TCRbeta sequences came from sequencing proliferating CFSE-low cells in the MLR. Antigens of these TCRs are unknown. Source material: CD4+ T cells from cultured PBMCs. These receptors originate from a human patient who received a liver transplant. T cells may partly derive from the graft donor.

As concerns this clone: The same CDR3 is also encoded by other DNA sequences in this sample. The chain links TRBV6-6 to TRBJ2-1, with D unresolved. CDR1 and CDR2 from the germline V gene are MNHNY and SVGAGI (reference sequence). The CDR3 extends over 12 amino acids. V lost 6 bases and J lost 3, with 6 bases in between. This CDR3 reads CASSLSYNEQFF. The CDR3 DNA follows: TGTGCCAGCAGCCTCAGCTACAATGAGCAGTTCTTC.

This clone turned up a few times. The chain combines TRBV4-2 with TRBJ2-7; 7 nucleotides align to TRBD2. This CDR3 has 16 residues. Losses at the gene ends were 4 bases for V and 1 base for J; bases not matched to a gene: 10. Germline V gene sequence: CDR1 LGHNA, CDR2 YNFKEQ. DNA for the CDR3: TGTGCCAGCAGCCCGGGAGGTGTAGAGGGGTCCTACGAGCAGTACTTC. Its protein is CASSPGGVEGSYEQYF.

In this sample, this clone turned up a few times. This rearrangement joins TRBV4-3 to TRBJ2-1; D is perhaps TRBD1 (6 bases). Germline V lookup: CDR1 LGHNA, CDR2 YSLEER. The CDR3 loop spans 15 amino acids. Trimming cost V 4 bases and J 4 bases, with 14 bases left between them. CDR3: CASSLRGHSYNEQFF. CDR3 in DNA: TGCGCCAGCAGCCTACGGGGACATTCGTACAATGAGCAGTTCTTC.

The chain employs TRBV9 and TRBJ1-4; 7 positions agree with TRBD1. The length of the CDR3 is 18 residues. CDR1 SGDLS and CDR2 YYNGEE come from the germline V gene. Trimming took 0 bases from V and 7 from J; bases not matched to a gene: 15. The CDR3 region is CASSVGIGGDSRFEKLFF. Written as DNA, the CDR3 is TGTGCCAGCAGCGTAGGTATAGGGGGCGACAGCAGATTTGAAAAACTGTTTTTT.

This clone has just a few counts. The rearrangement links TRBV18 to TRBJ2-7; the match to TRBD2 covers 8 bases. This CDR3 has 15 residues. The germline V gene has CDR1 KGHSH and CDR2 LQKENI. J gave up 5 bases and V 4 bases, and 10 bases lay outside the gene matches. The DNA for the CDR3 is TGTGCCAGCTCACACCGGCCTAGCGGGTTCGACGAGCAGTACTTC. Protein: CASSHRPSGFDEQYF.

The V gene is TRBV7-8, the J gene TRBJ1-1; no firm D call. Germline V CDR1 and CDR2: SGHVS, FQNEAQ. Deletions cut 1 base from V and 0 bases from J, with 15 bases between. The CDR3 runs to 17 residues. CDR3 residues: CASSLGRRSTLNTEAFF. The CDR3 region has the DNA TGTGCCAGCAGCTTAGGCCGTAGATCGACCCTGAACACTGAAGCTTTCTTT. Variable domain in full (rest from reference TRBV7-8 and TRBJ1-1): GAGVSQSPRYKVAKRGQDVALRCDPISGHVSLFWYQQALGQGPEFLTYFQNEAQLDKSGLPSDRFFAERPEGSVSTLKIQRTQQEDSAVYLCASSLGRRSTLNTEAFFGQGTRLTVV.

The gene calls are TRBV5-4 and TRBJ2-3, with a possible D match to TRBD2 (6 bases). Germline V lookup: CDR1 SGHNT, CDR2 YYREEE (reference sequence). CDR3 size: 16 residues. V was shortened by 4 bases and J by 0 bases, with 15 bases between the two germline ends. The CDR3 DNA reads TGTGCCAGCAGCCAAGATCTCAGCGGGAGCACAGATACGCAGTATTTT. Residues: CASSQDLSGSTDTQYF.

In its sample, this clone is medium-sized. The chain links TRBV18 to TRBJ2-3; 9 nucleotides agree with TRBD2. This CDR3 is 16 amino acids long. V lost 3 bases and J lost 6; bases outside the gene matches: 10. Germline-derived CDR1 and CDR2 are KGHSH and LQKENI. For the CDR3, the DNA is TGTGCCAGCTCACCGTATACTAGCGGGTCTTCCGATACGCAGTATTTT. It translates to CASSPYTSGSSDTQYF.

This chain joins TRBV28 and TRBJ1-4; D is undetermined. Trimming stripped 3 bases from V and 7 bases from J, with 12 bases between. The CDR3 extends over 14 amino acids. Germline V gives CDR1 MDHEN, CDR2 SYDVKM. As DNA, the CDR3 is TGTGCCAGCAGTTTGCATAGGGCAATTGAAAAACTGTTTTTT. Protein sequence: CASSLHRAIEKLFF.

The rearrangement links TRBV4-2 to TRBJ1-2; D is undetermined. The germline V gene has CDR1 LGHNA and CDR2 YNFKEQ. The CDR3 runs to 13 residues. Trimming removed 0 bases from V and 2 bases from J, with 4 bases in between. The CDR3 spells CASSQDTNYGYTF. Here the CDR3 DNA reads TGTGCCAGCAGCCAAGACACCAACTATGGCTACACCTTC.

V and J are TRBV29-1 and TRBJ2-7, with 7 bases lining up with TRBD1. Trimming at V came to 7 bases and at J to 3 bases, leaving 3 bases not matched to a gene. Per germline, CDR1 SQVTM and CDR2 ANQGSEA. This CDR3 contains 11 residues. The CDR3 spells CSAGDSYEQYF. DNA for the CDR3: TGCAGCGCCGGGGACAGCTACGAGCAGTACTTC.

This clone has more than one count but fewer than ten. The J gene is TRBJ1-2, the V gene TRBV7-3; D gene uncertain. The CDR3 contains 14 residues. Trimming removed 1 base from V and 8 bases from J, with 14 bases in between. Looked up from germline, CDR1 is SGHTA and CDR2 is FQGTGA. In nucleotides, the CDR3 is TGTGCCAGCAGCTTAATTTTGTCCTCAGACGGCTACACCTTC. Translating it yields CASSLILSSDGYTF.

The rearrangement joins TRBV28 to TRBJ2-2, with D possibly matching TRBD1 (6 bases). In germline, CDR1 is MDHEN, CDR2 SYDVKM. V shed 6 bases and J shed 6 bases, with 14 bases lying between them. The length of the CDR3 is 14 residues. CDR3 in DNA: TGTGCCAGCAGGCTGGCAGGGGCGGCCGGGGAGCTGTTTTTT. Its translation: CASRLAGAAGELFF.

This sequence joins TRBV18 and TRBJ2-7; TRBD1 matches at 8 bases. The V segment lost 5 bases and the J segment 2 bases; nucleotides outside the gene matches: 8. Germline V gives CDR1 KGHSH, CDR2 LQKENI. The CDR3 is 15 residues long. The CDR3 nucleotides read TGTGCCAGCTCATACCGACAGGGGCCAGCCTACGAGCAGTACTTC. Amino acid sequence: CASSYRQGPAYEQYF.

This clone has a single count. The chain couples TRBV6-6 to TRBJ2-7, with D perhaps TRBD1 (5 bases). CDR1 is MNHNY, CDR2 SVGAGI, per germline (reference sequence). This CDR3 region has 14 residues. V was clipped by 0 bases and J by 6 bases, with 12 bases between them. The CDR3 nucleotides are TGTGCCAGCAGTTACTCGCAGGGATTTGTCGAGCAGTACTTC. Protein sequence: CASSYSQGFVEQYF.

This clone was seen a handful of times. The chain employs TRBV10-3 and TRBJ2-2, with 9 bases lining up with TRBD1. CDR1 ENHRY and CDR2 SYGVKD come from the germline V gene. CDR3 size: 15 residues. J gave up 3 bases and V 4 bases, and 3 bases lay outside the gene matches. The CDR3 reads CAISGGQGYTGELFF. The CDR3, as DNA: TGTGCCATCAGTGGAGGACAGGGGTACACCGGGGAGCTGTTTTTT.

This clone is medium-sized (0.01 to 0.1%) in the sample. The chain employs TRBV10-3 and TRBJ2-5, with TRBD2 matching over 8 bases. The germline V gene has CDR1 ENHRY and CDR2 SYGVKD. This CDR3 region has 18 residues. V lost 3 bases, J lost 4 bases, and 16 bases stayed unmatched. CDR3 coding DNA: TGTGCCATCAGTGATCCGCCGGGACTAGTAAGAGGGAGAGAGACCCAGTACTTC. Its translation: CAISDPPGLVRGRETQYF.

This rearrangement joins TRBV6-5 to TRBJ1-4, with 9 bases lining up with TRBD1. Germline CDR1 and CDR2: MNHEY and SVGAGI. This CDR3 region has 13 residues. The ends lost 8 bases at V and 7 bases at J; junction bases unmatched: 5. CDR3 coding DNA: TGTGCCAGCCGGGACAGGGAGGGTGAAAAACTGTTTTTT. It yields the protein CASRDREGEKLFF.

V is TRBV2 and J is TRBJ2-1; 8 bases match TRBD2. The CDR3 spans 15 residues. Germline CDR1 is SNHLY and CDR2 is FYNNEI. V shed 3 bases and J 2 bases; nucleotides not matched to a gene: 3. The CDR3 spells CASSDLSGTYNEQFF. CDR3 DNA sequence: TGTGCCAGCAGTGACCTTAGCGGGACCTACAATGAGCAGTTCTTC.

Only a few counts were recorded for this clone. At the DNA level, this CDR3 is encoded by other sequences in the same sample as well. The chain combines TRBV29-1 with TRBJ1-1; a possible D gene is TRBD1 (6 bases). The germline V and J ends were trimmed by 2 bases and 4 bases, with 14 bases remaining between them. CDR3 length: 14 amino acids. From germline, CDR1 is SQVTM and CDR2 ANQGSEA. CDR3 loop: CSVERGGGGTEAFF. The CDR3 DNA sequence: TGCAGCGTTGAACGGGGAGGGGGGGGCACTGAAGCTTTCTTT.

This clone appeared a few times. J is TRBJ2-1 and V is TRBV2; D is unresolved. This CDR3 region has 13 residues. Germline V gene sequence: CDR1 SNHLY, CDR2 FYNNEI. Trimming removed 7 bases from V and 6 bases from J, with 13 bases in between. CDR3 loop: CASISGVSNEQFF. For the CDR3, the DNA is TGTGCCAGCATCTCCGGAGTTTCCAATGAGCAGTTCTTC.

This clone was recorded a few times. The chain is built from TRBV5-6 and TRBJ2-7; D possibly uses TRBD1 or TRBD2 (5 bases each). Trimming stripped 1 base from V and 5 bases from J, with 10 bases between. CDR1 and CDR2 (germline): SGHDT, YYEEEE. This CDR3 has 13 residues. CDR3 residues: CASSLWGLDEQYF. DNA for the CDR3: TGTGCCAGCAGCTTGTGGGGGTTGGACGAGCAGTACTTC.

The V and J genes are TRBV15 and TRBJ1-2; possible D gene TRBD1, 5 bases. The CDR3 extends over 12 amino acids. V was shortened by 4 bases and J by 8 bases, with 11 bases between the two germline ends. CDR1 is LNHNV, CDR2 YYDKDF, per germline (reference sequence). The CDR3 reads CATSTAGLGYTF. In nucleotides, the CDR3 is TGTGCCACCAGCACCGCAGGGCTGGGCTACACCTTC.

The chain recombines TRBV5-4 with TRBJ1-2; no clear D. Germline V CDR1 and CDR2: SGHNT, YYREEE (reference sequence). Deletions cut 7 bases from V and 4 bases from J, with 23 bases between. CDR3 size: 16 residues. The CDR3 DNA reads as TGTGCCAGCGGCATGCTCGTACCAGGAAAGATCTATGGCTACACCTTC. As protein: CASGMLVPGKIYGYTF. Full variable domain (outside the CDR3, taken from reference TRBV5-4 and TRBJ1-2): ETGVTQSPTHLIKTRGQQVTLRCSSQSGHNTVSWYQQALGQGPQFIFQYYREEENGRGNFPPRFSGLQFPNYSSELNVNALELDDSALYLCASGMLVPGKIYGYTFGSGTRLTVV.

By its share, this clone is medium-sized. This chain joins TRBV18 and TRBJ2-7; 8 bases are shared with TRBD1. With 3 bases clipped from V and 4 bases from J, the junction kept 11 bases outside the gene matches. The length of the CDR3 is 16 residues. Germline CDR1 reads KGHSH; CDR2 reads LQKENI. This CDR3 is CASSPYLQGVGYEQYF. The CDR3 DNA reads TGTGCCAGCTCACCTTACCTACAGGGGGTTGGGTACGAGCAGTACTTC.

Only a few counts were recorded for this clone. J is TRBJ2-7 and V is TRBV15; the D gene is possibly TRBD1 (6 bases). Germline V gene sequence: CDR1 LNHNV, CDR2 YYDKDF (reference sequence). V lost 1 base and J lost 0, with 13 bases in between. The length of the CDR3 is 16 residues. Here the CDR3 DNA reads TGTGCCACCAGCAGAGTTAGGGGGACATACTCCTACGAGCAGTACTTC. It encodes CATSRVRGTYSYEQYF.

This clone has a handful of counts. The chain employs TRBV7-2 and TRBJ2-7; D is uncertain. This CDR3 has 13 amino acids. The V end lost 4 bases, the J end lost 2 bases, and 9 bases lay between the germline ends. The germline V gene has CDR1 SGHTA and CDR2 FQGNSA. The CDR3 reads CASSSQVPYEQYF. For the CDR3, the DNA is TGTGCCAGCAGCTCCCAGGTCCCCTACGAGCAGTACTTC. Based on the CDR3 plus reference TRBV7-2 and TRBJ2-7, the full variable domain is GAGVSQSPSNKVTEKGKDVELRCDPISGHTALYWYRQSLGQGLEFLIYFQGNSAPDKSGLPSDRFSAERTGGSVSTLTIQRTQQEDSAVYLCASSSQVPYEQYFGPGTRLTVT.

This clone is classed as large. J is TRBJ2-7 and V is TRBV6-6, with unresolved D. In germline, CDR1 is MNHNY, CDR2 SVGAGI (reference sequence). V lost 0 bases and J lost 6, with 12 bases in between. This CDR3 is 14 amino acids long. CDR3 region: CASSYSEGNGEQYF. The CDR3 DNA reads as TGTGCCAGCAGTTACTCGGAAGGGAATGGCGAGCAGTACTTC.

The rearrangement joins TRBV19 to TRBJ2-1; D uncertain. The CDR3 sequence is 13 residues long. V was cut by 5 bases and J by 8 bases, with 13 bases left in between. Germline CDR1 is LNHDA and CDR2 is SQIVND (reference sequence). CDR3 DNA: TGTGCCAGTAGTGTAGGTGGCAGACATGAGCAGTTCTTC. The encoded protein is CASSVGGRHEQFF.